The 17 T cell receptor beta chains below come from one sample, sequenced in a study of vaccination effects on CD4 cells after COVID-19. Using viral peptide pools, the ViraFEST assay grew out antigen-specific CD4+ T cells prior to sequencing. Subsequent to a culture period of 10 to 11 days, CD4+ T cells were isolated. Testing of the vaccine recipients showed negative nucleocapsid antibodies and no prior SARS-CoV-2 infection. Profiled with immunoSEQ multiplex PCR; TCRdb holds only in-frame clones, not every one. The sample includes roughly 35,000 clones, about 80% of them seen just once. The antigens for these receptors are not known. The sequenced sample was CD4+ T cells from PBMCs cultured with HCoV-OC43 spike peptides, obtained before COVID-19 vaccination. Subset denoted: HCoV-OC43 spike overlapping peptide pool stimulation. These receptor sequences come from a human donor who received a COVID-19 vaccine.

The chain couples TRBV5-1 to TRBJ2-1, with 11 positions matching TRBD2. This CDR3 has 16 residues. Germline CDR1 and CDR2: SGHRS and YFSETQ. Trimming took 0 bases from V and 3 from J; bases not matched to a gene: 2. CDR3 DNA: TGCGCCAGCAGCTTGGCCCTAGCGGGGGGCTACAATGAGCAGTTCTTC. It yields the protein CASSLALAGGYNEQFF.

This rearrangement joins TRBV7-2 to TRBJ2-7; 8 nucleotides line up with TRBD2. CDR3 length equals 14 residues. Trimming cost V 6 bases and J 3 bases; bases outside gene matches: 7. Germline CDR1 reads SGHTA; CDR2 reads FQGNSA. CDR3 amino acids: CASSYSGEIYEQYF. CDR3 coding DNA: TGTGCCAGCAGTTATAGCGGGGAAATCTACGAGCAGTACTTC.

The chain uses TRBV6-4 and TRBJ2-2; TRBD1 matches at 9 bases. This CDR3 comprises 14 residues. The germline CDR1 and CDR2 sequences are MRHNA and SNTAGT. With 5 bases clipped from V and 8 bases from J, the junction kept 6 bases outside the gene matches. The CDR3 spells CASSPGQGIGELFF. The CDR3 nucleotides read TGTGCCAGCAGTCCGGGACAGGGAATTGGGGAGCTGTTTTTT.

The chain joins TRBV19 to TRBJ2-1; the match to TRBD1 covers 8 bases. Looked up from germline, CDR1 is LNHDA and CDR2 is SQIVND (reference sequence). The CDR3 is made up of 13 amino acids. V was pared by 5 bases and J by 9 bases, with 6 bases of the junction left unmatched. The CDR3 spells CASSSDRVVEQFF. CDR3 DNA: TGTGCCAGTAGTTCGGACAGGGTAGTTGAGCAGTTCTTC.

The rearrangement uses TRBV4-2 and TRBJ2-5, with a possible D match to TRBD1 (5 bases). The V gene lost 3 bases and the J gene lost 1 base, with 12 bases spanning the gap. CDR3 size: 15 residues. Germline CDR1 reads LGHNA; CDR2 reads YNFKEQ. In DNA form, the CDR3 reads TGTGCCAGCAGCCAGGCTCAGGGTCCCCAAGAGACCCAGTACTTC. It translates to CASSQAQGPQETQYF.

This clone was recorded only once. The chain couples TRBV30 to TRBJ1-1; D gene ambiguous. The CDR3 loop spans 14 amino acids. Trimming pared 2 bases from V and 2 bases from J, leaving 12 bases between. Per the germline V gene, CDR1 is GTSNPN and CDR2 is SVGIG (reference sequence). CDR3 coding DNA: TGTGCCTGGAGTTGGCTGACTGGTAACACTGAAGCTTTCTTT. Translating it yields CAWSWLTGNTEAFF.

V usage is TRBV5-1 and J usage is TRBJ1-1, with D tentatively TRBD1 (6 bases). Germline assignment: CDR1 SGHRS and CDR2 YFSETQ. With 0 bases removed from V and 4 bases from J, the gap between germline ends came to 16 bases. This CDR3 is built from 16 residues. CDR3 nucleotide sequence: TGCGCCAGCAGCTTGGCCATGGGGGGGCTGGGCACTGAAGCTTTCTTT. This codes for CASSLAMGGLGTEAFF.

This clone has just a few counts. This chain links TRBV19 with TRBJ2-1; TRBD1 might be the D (5 bases). Trimming cost V 3 bases and J 2 bases, with 11 bases left between them. Germline CDR1 and CDR2: LNHDA and SQIVND (reference sequence). This CDR3 contains 15 residues. The CDR3: CASSISKGTYNEQFF. The CDR3 nucleotides are TGTGCCAGTAGTATCTCAAAGGGGACCTACAATGAGCAGTTCTTC.

The chain combines TRBV7-9 with TRBJ1-1; a weak D match, TRBD1 (6 bases). The CDR3 consists of 14 residues. From germline, CDR1 is SEHNR and CDR2 FQNEAQ (reference sequence). V was shortened by 2 bases and J by 4 bases, with 11 bases between the two germline ends. CDR3 DNA sequence: TGTGCCAGCAGCTTAAAGGGGGGGAGCACTGAAGCTTTCTTT. Its translation: CASSLKGGSTEAFF.

The CDR3 protein is CASSLESGNYGYTF. CDR3 nucleotides: TGTGCCAGCAGCTTGGAGTCAGGGAACTATGGCTACACCTTC. The rearrangement links TRBV5-6 to TRBJ1-2, with D possibly TRBD1 on 5 matching bases. Germline V lookup: CDR1 SGHDT, CDR2 YYEEEE. V was clipped by 0 bases and J by 2 bases, with 8 bases between them. This CDR3 is 14 amino acids long.

The CDR3 reads CASGQNYGYTF. CDR3 nucleotides: TGTGCCAGCGGGCAGAACTATGGCTACACCTTC. The V and J genes are TRBV7-8 and TRBJ1-2, with D uncertain. The CDR3 covers 11 residues. With 8 bases removed from V and 2 bases from J, the gap between germline ends came to 6 bases. Per the germline V gene, CDR1 is SGHVS and CDR2 is FQNEAQ. Drawing the rest from reference TRBV7-8 and TRBJ1-2, the complete variable domain is GAGVSQSPRYKVAKRGQDVALRCDPISGHVSLFWYQQALGQGPEFLTYFQNEAQLDKSGLPSDRFFAERPEGSVSTLKIQRTQQEDSAVYLCASGQNYGYTFGSGTRLTVV.

This clone has only a few counts. The chain carries TRBV4-3 and TRBJ2-2, with 7 nucleotides matching TRBD2. The CDR3 length is 16 residues. Trimming removed 3 bases from V and 4 bases from J; junction bases left unmatched: 8. The germline V gene encodes CDR1 LGHNA and CDR2 YSLEER. Written as DNA, the CDR3 is TGCGCCAGCAGCCAGGGAGAGACTAGCCTCACCGGGGAGCTGTTTTTT. Protein product: CASSQGETSLTGELFF.

V gene TRBV2 combines with J gene TRBJ2-1; a weak D match, TRBD2 (5 bases). V lost 5 bases, J lost 8 bases, and 10 bases lay in between. CDR1 and CDR2 from the germline V gene are SNHLY and FYNNEI. The CDR3 spans 12 residues. This chain's CDR3 is CASSKEADEQFF. CDR3 nucleotides: TGTGCCAGCAGTAAGGAGGCTGATGAGCAGTTCTTC.

The chain couples TRBV19 to TRBJ2-1; 11 bases align to TRBD2. The V gene end was trimmed by 5 bases and the J gene end by 2 bases; junction bases not matched to a gene: 8. The CDR3 length is 17 residues. In germline, CDR1 is LNHDA, CDR2 SQIVND (reference sequence). The CDR3 here is CASSVGLTSGTYNEQFF. The CDR3 DNA is TGTGCCAGTAGTGTAGGTCTGACTAGCGGGACCTACAATGAGCAGTTCTTC. Combining the CDR3 with reference TRBV19 and TRBJ2-1 gives the whole variable domain DGGITQSPKYLFRKEGQNVTLSCEQNLNHDAMYWYRQDPGQGLRLIYYSQIVNDFQKGDIAEGYSVSREKKESFPLTVTSAQKNPTAFYLCASSVGLTSGTYNEQFFGPGTRLTVL.

This clone has only a few counts. The rearrangement uses TRBV6-1 and TRBJ1-5; perhaps TRBD1 as D (6 bases). CDR3 length: 13 residues. The V end lost 6 bases, the J end lost 4 bases, and 10 bases lay between the germline ends. Germline values: CDR1 MNHNS, CDR2 SASEGT. In nucleotides, the CDR3 is TGTGCCAGCAGGCTGACAGGTAATCAGCCCCAGCATTTT. This codes for CASRLTGNQPQHF.

The chain combines TRBV9 with TRBJ1-3; the D gene is possibly TRBD1 (5 bases). Germline lookup yields CDR1 SGDLS and CDR2 YYNGEE. The CDR3 covers 17 residues. V gave up 4 bases and J gave up 3 bases, with 20 bases separating them. Written as DNA, the CDR3 is TGTGCCAGCAGCCTCACCACTGGTACCGGGGGTGGAAACACCATATATTTT. It codes for CASSLTTGTGGGNTIYF.

The V and J genes are TRBV5-1 and TRBJ1-4; D unclear. The CDR3 length is 14 residues. Germline V gives CDR1 SGHRS, CDR2 YFSETQ. Trimming took 0 bases from V and 4 from J, leaving 7 bases between them. The CDR3 loop reads CASSLGRGNEKLFF. CDR3 bases: TGCGCCAGCAGCTTGGGGCGGGGTAATGAAAAACTGTTTTTT.